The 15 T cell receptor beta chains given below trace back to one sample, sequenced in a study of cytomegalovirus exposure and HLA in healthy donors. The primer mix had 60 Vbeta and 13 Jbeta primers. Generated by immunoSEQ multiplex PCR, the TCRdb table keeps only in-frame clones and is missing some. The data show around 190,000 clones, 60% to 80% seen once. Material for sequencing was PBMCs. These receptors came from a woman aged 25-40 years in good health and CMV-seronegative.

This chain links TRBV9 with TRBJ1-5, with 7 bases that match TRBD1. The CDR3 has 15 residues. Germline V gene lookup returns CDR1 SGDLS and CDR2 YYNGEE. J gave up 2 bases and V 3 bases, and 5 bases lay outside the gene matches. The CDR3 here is CASSGDGQGNQPQHF. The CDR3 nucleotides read TGTGCCAGCAGCGGAGATGGACAGGGCAATCAGCCCCAGCATTTT.

The CDR3, as DNA: TGCGCCAGCAAGGAGTTTCTGCGAACAGATACGCAGTATTTT. Translated: CASKEFLRTDTQYF. The chain is built from TRBV5-1 and TRBJ2-3, with no clear D. The V gene lost 6 bases and the J gene lost 3 bases, with 14 bases spanning the gap. The CDR3 spans 14 residues. Germline lookup yields CDR1 SGHRS and CDR2 YFSETQ.

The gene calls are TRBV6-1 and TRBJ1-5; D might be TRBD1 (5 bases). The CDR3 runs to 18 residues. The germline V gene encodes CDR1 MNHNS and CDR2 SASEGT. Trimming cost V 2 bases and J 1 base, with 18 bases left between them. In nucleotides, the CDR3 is TGTGCCAGCAGTGAAACCCCCGGGGGACCCTCAAGCAATCAGCCCCAGCATTTT. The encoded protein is CASSETPGGPSSNQPQHF.

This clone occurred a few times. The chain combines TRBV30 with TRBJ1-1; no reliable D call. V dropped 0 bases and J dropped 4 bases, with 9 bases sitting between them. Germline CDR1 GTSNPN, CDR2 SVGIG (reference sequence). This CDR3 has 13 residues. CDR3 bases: TGTGCCTGGAGTGTTGGGTCAGGCACTGAAGCTTTCTTT. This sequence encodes CAWSVGSGTEAFF. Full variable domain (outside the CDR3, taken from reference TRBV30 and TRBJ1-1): SQTIHQWPATLVQPVGSPLSLECTVEGTSNPNLYWYRQAAGRGLQLLFYSVGIGQISSEVPQNLSASRPQDRQFILSSKKLLLSDSGFYLCAWSVGSGTEAFFGQGTRLTVV.

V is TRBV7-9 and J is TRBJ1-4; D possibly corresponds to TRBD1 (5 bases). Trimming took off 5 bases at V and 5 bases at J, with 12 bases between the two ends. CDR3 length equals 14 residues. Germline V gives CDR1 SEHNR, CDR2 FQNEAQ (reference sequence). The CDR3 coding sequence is TGTGCCAGCAGCCGCGGGACGGGGAATGAAAAACTGTTTTTT. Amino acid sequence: CASSRGTGNEKLFF.

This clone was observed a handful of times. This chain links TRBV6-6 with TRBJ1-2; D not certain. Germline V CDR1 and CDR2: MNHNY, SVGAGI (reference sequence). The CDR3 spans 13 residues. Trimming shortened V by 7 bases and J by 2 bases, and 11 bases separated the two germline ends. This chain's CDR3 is CASNGGLNYGYTF. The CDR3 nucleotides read TGTGCCAGCAACGGAGGACTGAACTATGGCTACACCTTC.

The CDR3: CATSSPGTGVHEQYF. The DNA of the CDR3 is TGTGCCACCAGCTCTCCCGGGACAGGGGTACACGAGCAGTACTTC. This sequence joins TRBV15 and TRBJ2-7, with TRBD1 matching 10 bases. This CDR3 region has 15 residues. Losses at the gene ends were 5 bases for V and 5 bases for J; bases not matched to a gene: 9. In germline, CDR1 is LNHNV, CDR2 YYDKDF (reference sequence).

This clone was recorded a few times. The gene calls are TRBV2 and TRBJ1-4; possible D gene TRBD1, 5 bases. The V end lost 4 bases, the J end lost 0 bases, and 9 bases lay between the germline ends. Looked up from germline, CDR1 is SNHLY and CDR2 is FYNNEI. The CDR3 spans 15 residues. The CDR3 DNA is TGTGCCAGCAGTGGTCCGACAGCAACTAATGAAAAACTGTTTTTT. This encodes CASSGPTATNEKLFF. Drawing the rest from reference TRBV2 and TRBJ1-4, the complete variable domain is EPEVTQTPSHQVTQMGQEVILRCVPISNHLYFYWYRQILGQKVEFLVSFYNNEISEKSEIFDDQFSVERPDGSNFTLKIRSTKLEDSAMYFCASSGPTATNEKLFFGSGTQLSVL.

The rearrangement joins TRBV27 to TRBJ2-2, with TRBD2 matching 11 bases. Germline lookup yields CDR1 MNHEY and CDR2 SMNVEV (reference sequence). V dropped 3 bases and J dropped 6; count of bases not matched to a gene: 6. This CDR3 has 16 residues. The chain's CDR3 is CASSLLVAGGAGELFF. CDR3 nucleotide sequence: TGTGCCAGCAGTTTGCTCGTAGCGGGAGGGGCCGGGGAGCTGTTTTTT.

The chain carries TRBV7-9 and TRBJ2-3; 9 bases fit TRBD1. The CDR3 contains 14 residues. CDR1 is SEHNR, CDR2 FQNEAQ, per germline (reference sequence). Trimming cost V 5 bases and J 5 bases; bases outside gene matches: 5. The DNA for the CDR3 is TGTGCCAGCAGCCCGGGACAGGGAGAAGATACGCAGTATTTT. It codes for CASSPGQGEDTQYF.

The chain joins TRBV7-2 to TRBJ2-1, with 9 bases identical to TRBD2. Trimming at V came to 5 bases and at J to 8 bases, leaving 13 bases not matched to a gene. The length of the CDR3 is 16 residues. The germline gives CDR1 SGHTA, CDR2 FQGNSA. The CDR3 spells CASSPGLAGPTDEQFF. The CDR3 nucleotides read TGTGCCAGCAGCCCCGGTCTAGCGGGACCCACCGATGAGCAGTTCTTC.

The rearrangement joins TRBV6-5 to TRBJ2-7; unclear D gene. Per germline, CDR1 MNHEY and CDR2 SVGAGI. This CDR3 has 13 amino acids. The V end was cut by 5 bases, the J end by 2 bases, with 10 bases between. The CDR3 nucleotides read TGTGCCAGCAGTCCCCATTTCCCCTACGAGCAGTACTTC. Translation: CASSPHFPYEQYF.

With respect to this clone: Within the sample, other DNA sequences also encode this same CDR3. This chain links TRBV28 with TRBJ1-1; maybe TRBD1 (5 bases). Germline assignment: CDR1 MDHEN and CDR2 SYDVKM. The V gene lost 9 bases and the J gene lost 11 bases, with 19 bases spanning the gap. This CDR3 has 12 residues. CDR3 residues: CARLASGTGAFF. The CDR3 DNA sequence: TGTGCCAGACTAGCATCCGGGACTGGGGCTTTCTTT.

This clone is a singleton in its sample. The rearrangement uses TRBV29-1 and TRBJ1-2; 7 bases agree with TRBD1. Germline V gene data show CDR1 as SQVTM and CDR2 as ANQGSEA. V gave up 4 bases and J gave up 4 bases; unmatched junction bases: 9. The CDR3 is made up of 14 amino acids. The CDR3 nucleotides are TGCAGCGTTGCACGGACAGGAATCCTCTATGGCTACACCTTC. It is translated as CSVARTGILYGYTF.

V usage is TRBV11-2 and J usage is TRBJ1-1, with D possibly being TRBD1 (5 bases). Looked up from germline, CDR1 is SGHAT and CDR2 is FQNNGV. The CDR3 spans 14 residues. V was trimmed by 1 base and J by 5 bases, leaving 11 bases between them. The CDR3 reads CASSLGGPRTEAFF. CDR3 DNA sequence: TGTGCCAGCAGCTTAGGGGGCCCGAGGACTGAAGCTTTCTTT.